What follows are 30 T cell receptor beta chains derived from one specimen sequenced in a study of naive and memory T cell subsets. Two oligonucleotides, mixed equimolar, formed the beta constant-region primer covering TRBC1 and TRBC2. MiXCR was run by TCRdb on the UMI-ligation and nested PCR reads, yielding one entry per CDR3 protein. Seen here are approximately 140,000 distinct CDR3 sequences, about 15% observed once, and the top ten hold more than 0.13%. Sequencing was performed on naive CD4+ T cells from blood. These receptor sequences come from a human donor in good health.

This sequence joins TRBV12-3 or TRBV12-4 and TRBJ1-4; maybe TRBD1 (5 bases). CDR3 length: 14 residues. Trimming took 6 bases from V and 4 from J, leaving 12 bases between them. CDR3 protein: CASSPGLINEKLFF. The CDR3 nucleotides read TGTGCCAGCAGCCCGGGACTGATTAATGAAAAACTGTTTTTT.

The chain carries TRBV15 and TRBJ2-1, with 7 nucleotides matching TRBD1. There are 18 residues in the CDR3. Germline CDR1 reads LNHNV; CDR2 reads YYDKDF (reference sequence). V was pared by 1 base and J by 5 bases, with 14 bases of the junction left unmatched. The CDR3 sequence is CATSRGWGDRDLNNEQFF. The CDR3 nucleotides are TGTGCCACCAGCAGAGGTTGGGGCGACAGGGATCTTAACAATGAGCAGTTCTTC.

The genes are TRBV7-3 and TRBJ2-1; maybe TRBD2 (6 bases). Germline values: CDR1 SGHTA, CDR2 FQGTGA. Trimming took 1 base from V and 7 from J, leaving 20 bases between them. CDR3 length: 17 amino acids. The chain's CDR3 is CASSLIQRVNGENEQFF. For the CDR3, the DNA is TGTGCCAGCAGCTTAATCCAGCGGGTAAATGGGGAGAATGAGCAGTTCTTC.

The gene calls are TRBV7-2 and TRBJ2-1; TRBD2 matches 11 bases. V gave up 5 bases and J gave up 6 bases; unmatched junction bases: 6. Germline values: CDR1 SGHTA, CDR2 FQGNSA. The CDR3 has 15 residues. The CDR3 nucleotides read TGTGCCAGCAGCAGAACTAGCGGGAGTATCAATGAGCAGTTCTTC. This sequence encodes CASSRTSGSINEQFF.

In its sample, this clonotype was seen a few times. This rearrangement joins TRBV7-3 to TRBJ2-7; 10 positions agree with TRBD1. This CDR3 comprises 15 residues. Germline V lookup: CDR1 SGHTA, CDR2 FQGTGA. V trimming: 5 bases; J trimming: 4 bases; junction bases outside the gene matches: 8. Written as DNA, the CDR3 is TGTGCCAGCAGCCTCCGACAGGGGGCGGCTTACGAGCAGTACTTC. Translated, it gives CASSLRQGAAYEQYF.

Only a few counts were recorded for this clonotype. The chain couples TRBV29-1 to TRBJ2-3; 10 nucleotides match TRBD1. The germline gives CDR1 SQVTM, CDR2 ANQGSEA. There are 15 residues in the CDR3. J was trimmed by 4 bases and V by 4 bases; bases with no gene match: 8. Here the CDR3 reads CSVGSGTGAPDTQYF. As DNA, the CDR3 is TGCAGCGTTGGATCCGGGACAGGGGCCCCAGATACGCAGTATTTT.

This sequence joins TRBV7-6 and TRBJ2-3, with TRBD2 matching over 10 bases. CDR3 size: 15 residues. Germline lookup yields CDR1 SGHVS and CDR2 FNYEAQ. The V and J ends lost 5 bases and 3 bases, in that order; junction bases with no gene match: 5. The CDR3 DNA follows: TGTGCCAGCAGCACCCGACTAGCGGGTACAGATACGCAGTATTTT. The encoded protein is CASSTRLAGTDTQYF.

The chain employs TRBV15 and TRBJ2-1; D remains unclear. Trimming stripped 3 bases from V and 6 bases from J, with 12 bases between. Germline loops: CDR1 LNHNV, CDR2 YYDKDF (reference sequence). The CDR3 length is 14 residues. CDR3 in amino acids: CATSRGNSGNEQFF. CDR3 coding DNA: TGTGCCACCAGCAGGGGAAATTCGGGCAATGAGCAGTTCTTC. Full variable domain (rest looked up from reference TRBV15 and TRBJ2-1): DAMVIQNPRYQVTQFGKPVTLSCSQTLNHNVMYWYQQKSSQAPKLLFHYYDKDFNNEADTPDNFQSRRPNTSFCFLDIRSPGLGDTAMYLCATSRGNSGNEQFFGPGTRLTVL.

CDR3 sequence (DNA): TGTGCCAGCAGTGAGGGACACGGAGGCGGCTACGAGCAGTACTTC. The encoded protein is CASSEGHGGGYEQYF. This sequence joins TRBV25-1 and TRBJ2-7; TRBD1 is a possible D gene (6 bases). The V end was cut by 3 bases, the J end by 3 bases, with 15 bases between. Germline CDR1 is MGHDK and CDR2 is SYGVNS. The CDR3 covers 15 residues.

This rearrangement joins TRBV12-3 or TRBV12-4 to TRBJ1-5; no reliable D call. This CDR3 has 15 residues. V lost 4 bases, J lost 2 bases, and 12 bases lay in between. CDR3 protein: CASSSRTEGNQPQHF. In DNA form, the CDR3 reads TGTGCCAGCAGTTCTCGGACCGAGGGCAATCAGCCCCAGCATTTT.

This clonotype was found a few times. The chain carries TRBV6-1 and TRBJ2-3; maybe TRBD1 (5 bases). This CDR3 has 13 residues. Germline V gives CDR1 MNHNS, CDR2 SASEGT. Trimming pared 5 bases from V and 9 bases from J, leaving 15 bases between. The CDR3 DNA is TGTGCCAGCAGTTCTACAGGTTTAGGCACGCAGTATTTT. Translation: CASSSTGLGTQYF.

The chain has TRBV20-1 and TRBJ2-5, with D hard to call. The V gene lost 0 bases and the J gene lost 4 bases, with 3 bases spanning the gap. Germline-derived CDR1 and CDR2 are DFQATT and SNEGSKA (reference sequence). The CDR3 is 11 amino acids. The CDR3 nucleotides read TGCAGTGCTAGAGATTCAGAGACCCAGTACTTC. Its translation: CSARDSETQYF.

This clonotype has a count of ten or more. V is TRBV10-3 and J is TRBJ1-2; D perhaps matches TRBD1 (5 bases). V lost 8 bases and J lost 2, with 12 bases in between. CDR3 length equals 13 residues. The V gene's germline CDR1 is ENHRY and CDR2 SYGVKD. CDR3 bases: TGTGCCATCCACGGGACGGAGAACTATGGCTACACCTTC. Encoded protein: CAIHGTENYGYTF.

This chain joins TRBV18 and TRBJ2-7; tentatively, D is TRBD1 (6 bases). V lost 0 bases and J 3 bases, leaving 12 bases between the germline ends. Germline CDR1 KGHSH, CDR2 LQKENI. The CDR3 totals 15 residues. In DNA, the CDR3 is TGTGCCAGCTCACCACCGGTCTACAGGGACTACGAGCAGTACTTC. Protein: CASSPPVYRDYEQYF.

V usage is TRBV20-1 and J usage is TRBJ2-4; D might be TRBD1 (5 bases). Germline V gene data show CDR1 as DFQATT and CDR2 as SNEGSKA (reference sequence). The CDR3 loop spans 14 amino acids. Trimming stripped 1 base from V and 1 base from J, with 8 bases between. The CDR3 loop reads CSARVNRAKNIQYF. The CDR3 DNA reads TGCAGTGCTAGAGTTAACAGGGCCAAAAACATTCAGTACTTC.

This chain connects TRBV3-1 to TRBJ2-4; the D is unclear. Germline CDR1 is LGHDT and CDR2 is YNNKEL (reference sequence). Trimming left V 4 bases short and J 0 bases short, with 13 bases between. The CDR3 is 16 amino acids. In DNA, the CDR3 is TGTGCCAGCAGCCCAGCAGGTTCACGAGCCAAAAACATTCAGTACTTC. Residues: CASSPAGSRAKNIQYF.

This clonotype has a handful of counts. The J gene is TRBJ2-2, the V gene TRBV6-2 or TRBV6-3; D unclear. This CDR3 region has 13 residues. Germline CDR1 and CDR2: MNHEY and SVGEGT. The V end lost 5 bases, the J end lost 5 bases, and 9 bases lay between the germline ends. The CDR3 nucleotides read TGTGCCAGCAGTGTCCATGGTACCGGGGAGCTGTTTTTT. Translating it yields CASSVHGTGELFF.

There are a few counts of this clonotype. The chain has TRBV4-1 and TRBJ1-6; D call uncertain. The CDR3 is made up of 13 amino acids. Germline lookup yields CDR1 MGHRA and CDR2 YSYEKL. The V gene lost 2 bases and the J gene lost 11 bases, with 10 bases spanning the gap. CDR3 sequence reads: CASSQYNAAPLHF. DNA for the CDR3: TGCGCCAGCAGCCAATACAATGCGGCACCCCTCCACTTT.

This chain joins TRBV12-5 and TRBJ1-5, with D hard to call. CDR1 and CDR2 (germline): LGHNT, FRNRAP. The CDR3 covers 13 residues. V shed 6 bases and J shed 5 bases, with 11 bases lying between them. The CDR3 DNA follows: TGTGCTAGTGGCCCGGACGGCTATCAGCCCCAGCATTTT. It encodes CASGPDGYQPQHF.

The chain recombines TRBV5-1 with TRBJ2-6; D possibly corresponds to TRBD2 (5 bases). Trimming took off 5 bases at V and 0 bases at J, with 9 bases between the two ends. Germline V gene lookup returns CDR1 SGHRS and CDR2 YFSETQ. The CDR3 extends over 15 amino acids. CDR3 nucleotide sequence: TGCGCCAGCAGATTGAGGGACTCTGGGGCCAACGTCCTGACTTTC. Translation: CASRLRDSGANVLTF.

This clonotype was detected ten times or more. This chain links TRBV7-9 with TRBJ2-3, with D uncertain. V was shortened by 2 bases and J by 3 bases, with 3 bases between the two germline ends. Germline CDR1 SEHNR, CDR2 FQNEAQ (reference sequence). This CDR3 has 12 amino acids. Here the CDR3 reads CASSLLTDTQYF. The CDR3 nucleotides read TGTGCCAGCAGCTTACTGACAGATACGCAGTATTTT.

The genes are TRBV6-1 and TRBJ1-5, with D tentatively TRBD1 (6 bases). The CDR3 is made up of 15 amino acids. Trimming removed 4 bases from V and 4 bases from J, with 14 bases in between. Germline V lookup: CDR1 MNHNS, CDR2 SASEGT. The CDR3 reads CASSVGGTPNQPQHF. The CDR3 nucleotides are TGTGCCAGCAGTGTAGGCGGGACACCGAATCAGCCCCAGCATTTT.

This clonotype has just a few counts. The gene calls are TRBV18 and TRBJ1-3; D is unclear. V shed 0 bases and J shed 4 bases, with 4 bases lying between them. CDR1 is KGHSH and CDR2 is LQKENI in the germline V gene. The CDR3 runs 13 residues. CDR3 loop: CASSPPPGNTIYF. The CDR3 DNA follows: TGTGCCAGCTCACCACCTCCCGGAAACACCATATATTTT.

This clonotype appeared a few times. This chain links TRBV7-8 with TRBJ2-7; 9 positions agree with TRBD2. The V and J ends lost 5 bases and 3 bases, in that order; junction bases with no gene match: 8. The CDR3 is 15 amino acids. Germline V gives CDR1 SGHVS, CDR2 FQNEAQ. The CDR3 DNA sequence: TGTGCCAGCAGCCCAGTAGCGGGAGTGGGCTACGAGCAGTACTTC. Its translation is CASSPVAGVGYEQYF.

V usage is TRBV11-2 and J usage is TRBJ2-7, with unresolved D. The V end was cut by 5 bases, the J end by 1 base, with 15 bases between. Germline loops: CDR1 SGHAT, CDR2 FQNNGV. The CDR3 length is 15 residues. The CDR3 sequence is CASSASGPPSYEQYF. The CDR3 nucleotides read TGTGCCAGCAGCGCCTCGGGCCCCCCTTCCTACGAGCAGTACTTC.

The table lists this clonotype with a few counts. The V and J genes are TRBV6-2 or TRBV6-3 and TRBJ2-3, with no clear D. With 0 bases removed from V and 6 bases from J, the gap between germline ends came to 10 bases. Per germline, CDR1 MNHEY and CDR2 SVGEGT. This CDR3 is built from 14 residues. The CDR3 reads CASSYSSQTDTQYF. The CDR3 DNA reads TGTGCCAGCAGTTACTCGTCCCAGACTGATACGCAGTATTTT.

The rearrangement uses TRBV29-1 and TRBJ2-1; perhaps TRBD1 as D (5 bases). Per the germline V gene, CDR1 is SQVTM and CDR2 is ANQGSEA. Trimming took 7 bases from V and 0 from J, leaving 10 bases between them. The CDR3 covers 13 residues. CDR3 nucleotide sequence: TGCAGCGAAGCTGGGGCCTCCTACAATGAGCAGTTCTTC. The encoded protein is CSEAGASYNEQFF.

V is TRBV12-5 and J is TRBJ1-1, with 7 bases identical to TRBD1. This CDR3 comprises 14 residues. Germline V lookup: CDR1 LGHNT, CDR2 FRNRAP. V was clipped by 7 bases and J by 4 bases; unmatched bases: 9. This CDR3 reads CASVLKQGTTEAFF. As DNA, the CDR3 is TGTGCTAGTGTCTTGAAACAGGGGACCACTGAAGCTTTCTTT.

This clonotype was seen a few times. This chain connects TRBV29-1 to TRBJ2-3, with 7 bases aligning to TRBD2. V lost 6 bases, J lost 1 base, and 10 bases stayed unmatched. Germline-derived CDR1 and CDR2 are SQVTM and ANQGSEA. This CDR3 region has 15 residues. The CDR3, as DNA: TGCAGCGTGGCCAAATCTAGCGGAGGCACAGATACGCAGTATTTT. Translation gives CSVAKSSGGTDTQYF.

The chain has TRBV19 and TRBJ2-3; D is unresolved. The V gene's germline CDR1 is LNHDA and CDR2 SQIVND (reference sequence). V dropped 10 bases and J dropped 2 bases, with 13 bases sitting between them. This CDR3 has 13 amino acids. CDR3 loop: CATSPTSTDTQYF. CDR3 nucleotides: TGTGCCACCAGCCCCACCTCCACAGATACGCAGTATTTT.